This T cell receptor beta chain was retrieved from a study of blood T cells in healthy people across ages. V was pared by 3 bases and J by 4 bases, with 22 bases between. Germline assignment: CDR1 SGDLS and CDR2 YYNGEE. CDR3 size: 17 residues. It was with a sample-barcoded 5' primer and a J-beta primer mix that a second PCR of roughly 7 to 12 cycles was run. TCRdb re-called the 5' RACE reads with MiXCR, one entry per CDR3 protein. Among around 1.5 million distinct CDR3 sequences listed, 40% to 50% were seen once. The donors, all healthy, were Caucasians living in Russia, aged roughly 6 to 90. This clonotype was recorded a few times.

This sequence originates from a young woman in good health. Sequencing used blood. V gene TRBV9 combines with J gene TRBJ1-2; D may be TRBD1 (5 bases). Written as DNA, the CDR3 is TGTGCCAGCAGCGCCTCGCACCGGGACCCGTCCGTCTATGGCTACACCTTC. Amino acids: CASSASHRDPSVYGYTF. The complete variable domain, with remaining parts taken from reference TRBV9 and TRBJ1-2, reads DSGVTQTPKHLITATGQRVTLRCSPRSGDLSVYWYQQSLDQGLQFLIQYYNGEERAKGNILERFSAQQFPDLHSELNLSSLELGDSALYFCASSASHRDPSVYGYTFGSGTRLTVV.